This record concerns one T cell receptor (beta chain) sequence. Clones were sequenced by immunoSEQ multiplex PCR, and TCRdb holds only the in-frame ones, with some missing. The data show about 330,000 clones, 83% seen once. The data stem from a study of blood T cell repertoires in COVID-19. The CDR3 contains 14 residues. The V gene's germline CDR1 is MNHEY and CDR2 SVGAGI. V lost 3 bases to trimming and J lost 1 base, with 9 bases between them. The source is a woman in her forties or fifties with acute or convalescent COVID-19. What was sequenced was peripheral blood. The rearrangement joins TRBV6-5 to TRBJ1-1; TRBD1 might be the D (5 bases). The CDR3 spells CASSYGHPNTEAFF. CDR3 DNA sequence: TGTGCCAGCAGTTATGGACACCCGAACACTGAAGCTTTCTTT.